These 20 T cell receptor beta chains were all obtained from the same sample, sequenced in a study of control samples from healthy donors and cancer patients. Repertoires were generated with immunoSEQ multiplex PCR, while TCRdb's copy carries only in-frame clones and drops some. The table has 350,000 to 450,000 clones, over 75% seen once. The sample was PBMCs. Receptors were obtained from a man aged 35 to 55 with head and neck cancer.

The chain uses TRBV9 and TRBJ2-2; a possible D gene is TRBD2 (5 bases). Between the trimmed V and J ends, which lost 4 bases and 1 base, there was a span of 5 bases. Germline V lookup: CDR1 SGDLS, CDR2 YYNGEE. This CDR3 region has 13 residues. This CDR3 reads CASSRGNTGELFF. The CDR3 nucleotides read TGTGCCAGCAGCCGGGGGAACACCGGGGAGCTGTTTTTT.

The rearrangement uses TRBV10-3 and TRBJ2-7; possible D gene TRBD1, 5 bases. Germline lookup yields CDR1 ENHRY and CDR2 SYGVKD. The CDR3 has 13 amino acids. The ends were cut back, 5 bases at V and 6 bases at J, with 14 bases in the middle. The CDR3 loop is CAISWTTSGEQYF. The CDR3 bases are TGTGCCATCAGTTGGACAACCTCCGGCGAGCAGTACTTC.

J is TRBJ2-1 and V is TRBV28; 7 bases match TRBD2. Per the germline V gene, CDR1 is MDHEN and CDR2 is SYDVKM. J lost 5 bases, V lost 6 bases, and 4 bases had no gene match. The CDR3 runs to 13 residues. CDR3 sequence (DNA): TGTGCCAGCAGGTTAGCGGGCAACAATGAGCAGTTCTTC. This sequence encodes CASRLAGNNEQFF.

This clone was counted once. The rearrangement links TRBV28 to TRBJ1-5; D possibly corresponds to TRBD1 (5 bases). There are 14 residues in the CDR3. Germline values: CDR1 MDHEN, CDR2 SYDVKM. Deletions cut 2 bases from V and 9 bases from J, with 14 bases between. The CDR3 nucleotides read TGTGCCAGCAGTTTAACAGGCCGGTCGGCGCCCCAGCATTTT. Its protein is CASSLTGRSAPQHF.

The CDR3 loop is CASSQDGGTGGALQPQHF. CDR3 in DNA: TGTGCCAGCAGCCAAGACGGAGGGACAGGGGGAGCCTTACAGCCCCAGCATTTT. The J gene is TRBJ1-5, the V gene TRBV4-2; TRBD1 matches at 11 bases. V lost 0 bases to trimming and J lost 7 bases; unmatched junction nucleotides: 11. CDR1 LGHNA and CDR2 YNFKEQ come from the germline V gene. This CDR3 contains 18 residues.

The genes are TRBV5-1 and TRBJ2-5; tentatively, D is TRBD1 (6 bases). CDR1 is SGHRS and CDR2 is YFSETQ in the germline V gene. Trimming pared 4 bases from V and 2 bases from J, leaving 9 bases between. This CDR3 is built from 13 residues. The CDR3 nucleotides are TGCGCCAGCAGCGCCGGACAGCAAGAGACCCAGTACTTC. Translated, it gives CASSAGQQETQYF. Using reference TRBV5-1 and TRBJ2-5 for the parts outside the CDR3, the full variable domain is KAGVTQTPRYLIKTRGQQVTLSCSPISGHRSVSWYQQTPGQGLQFLFEYFSETQRNKGNFPGRFSGRQFSNSRSEMNVSTLELGDSALYLCASSAGQQETQYFGPGTRLLVL.

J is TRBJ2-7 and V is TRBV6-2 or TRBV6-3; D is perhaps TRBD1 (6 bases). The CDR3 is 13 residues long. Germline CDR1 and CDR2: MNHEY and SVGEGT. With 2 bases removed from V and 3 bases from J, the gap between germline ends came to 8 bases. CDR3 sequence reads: CASSYGQNYEQYF. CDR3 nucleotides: TGTGCCAGCAGTTACGGACAGAACTACGAGCAGTACTTC.

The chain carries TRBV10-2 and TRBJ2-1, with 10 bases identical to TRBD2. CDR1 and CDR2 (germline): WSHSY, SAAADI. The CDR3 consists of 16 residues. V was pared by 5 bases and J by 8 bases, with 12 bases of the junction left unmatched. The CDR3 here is CASSLLAGGLGDEQFF. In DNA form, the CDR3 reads TGCGCCAGCAGTCTGTTAGCGGGAGGACTTGGGGATGAGCAGTTCTTC.

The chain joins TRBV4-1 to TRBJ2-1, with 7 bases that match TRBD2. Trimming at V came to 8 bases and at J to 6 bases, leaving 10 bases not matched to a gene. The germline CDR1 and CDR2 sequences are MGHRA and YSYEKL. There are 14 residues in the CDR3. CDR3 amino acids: CASWGGSPFNEQFF. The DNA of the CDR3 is TGCGCCAGCTGGGGCGGGAGCCCTTTCAATGAGCAGTTCTTC.

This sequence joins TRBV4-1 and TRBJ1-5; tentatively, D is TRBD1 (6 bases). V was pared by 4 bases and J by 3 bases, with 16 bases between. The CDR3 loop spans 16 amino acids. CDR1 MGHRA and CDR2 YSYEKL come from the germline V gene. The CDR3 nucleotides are TGCGCCAGCAGCCCCCTCTTACAGGGATACAATCAGCCCCAGCATTTT. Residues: CASSPLLQGYNQPQHF.

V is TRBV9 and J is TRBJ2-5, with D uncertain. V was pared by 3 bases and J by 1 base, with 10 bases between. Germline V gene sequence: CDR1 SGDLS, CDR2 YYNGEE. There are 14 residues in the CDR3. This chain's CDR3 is CASSGGGLQETQYF. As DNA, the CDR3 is TGTGCCAGCAGCGGAGGCGGCCTCCAAGAGACCCAGTACTTC.

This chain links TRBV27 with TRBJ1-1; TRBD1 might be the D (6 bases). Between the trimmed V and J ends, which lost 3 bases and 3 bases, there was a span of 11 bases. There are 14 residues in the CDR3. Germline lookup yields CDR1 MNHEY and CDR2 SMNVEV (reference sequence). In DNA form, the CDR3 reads TGTGCCAGCAGTTTTACACAGGGATACACTGAAGCTTTCTTT. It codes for CASSFTQGYTEAFF.

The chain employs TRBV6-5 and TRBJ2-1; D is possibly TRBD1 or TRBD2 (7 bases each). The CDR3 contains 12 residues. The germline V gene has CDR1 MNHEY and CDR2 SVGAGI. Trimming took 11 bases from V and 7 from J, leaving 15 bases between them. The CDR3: CASKRGQNEQFF. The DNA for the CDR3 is TGTGCCTCAAAGCGGGGACAGAATGAGCAGTTCTTC.

The CDR3 DNA follows: TGCGCCAGCAGCGGGATTGTCGGACAGGGGGCAGATACGCAGTATTTT. Translated: CASSGIVGQGADTQYF. The J gene is TRBJ2-3, the V gene TRBV5-1, with 10 bases matching TRBD1. This CDR3 contains 16 residues. Germline assignment: CDR1 SGHRS and CDR2 YFSETQ. Trimming took 4 bases from V and 4 from J; bases not matched to a gene: 9.

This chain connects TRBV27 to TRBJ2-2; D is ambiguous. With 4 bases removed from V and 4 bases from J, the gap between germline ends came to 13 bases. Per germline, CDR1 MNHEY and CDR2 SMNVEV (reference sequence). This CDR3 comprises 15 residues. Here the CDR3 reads CASSWVSGATGELFF. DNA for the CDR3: TGTGCCAGCAGTTGGGTTTCAGGCGCCACCGGGGAGCTGTTTTTT.

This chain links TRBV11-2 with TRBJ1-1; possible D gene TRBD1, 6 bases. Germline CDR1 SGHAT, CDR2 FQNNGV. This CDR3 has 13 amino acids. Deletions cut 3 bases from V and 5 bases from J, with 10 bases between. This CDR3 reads CASSLTGVTEAFF. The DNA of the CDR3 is TGTGCCAGCAGCTTGACAGGAGTAACTGAAGCTTTCTTT. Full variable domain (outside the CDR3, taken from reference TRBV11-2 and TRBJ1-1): EAGVAQSPRYKIIEKRQSVAFWCNPISGHATLYWYQQILGQGPKLLIQFQNNGVVDDSQLPKDRFSAERLKGVDSTLKIQPAKLEDSAVYLCASSLTGVTEAFFGQGTRLTVV.

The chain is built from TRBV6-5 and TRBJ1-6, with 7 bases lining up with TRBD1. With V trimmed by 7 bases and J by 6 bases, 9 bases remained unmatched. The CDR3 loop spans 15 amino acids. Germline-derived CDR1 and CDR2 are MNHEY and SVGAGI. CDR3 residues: CASILGQETNSPLHF. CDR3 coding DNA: TGTGCCAGCATTCTCGGACAGGAGACTAATTCACCCCTCCACTTT.

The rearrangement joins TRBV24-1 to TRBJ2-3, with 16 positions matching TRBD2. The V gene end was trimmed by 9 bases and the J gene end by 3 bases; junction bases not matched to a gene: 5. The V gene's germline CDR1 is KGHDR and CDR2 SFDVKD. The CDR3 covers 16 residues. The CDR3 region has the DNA TGTGCCACCTCCGGGACTAGCGGGAGGGGGACAGATACGCAGTATTTT. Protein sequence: CATSGTSGRGTDTQYF.

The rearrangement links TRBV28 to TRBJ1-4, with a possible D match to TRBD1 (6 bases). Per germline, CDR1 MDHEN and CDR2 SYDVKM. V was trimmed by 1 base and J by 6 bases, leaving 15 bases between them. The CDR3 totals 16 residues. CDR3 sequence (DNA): TGTGCCAGCAGTTTATCACGGGGGCGCTTGTATGAAAAACTGTTTTTT. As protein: CASSLSRGRLYEKLFF.

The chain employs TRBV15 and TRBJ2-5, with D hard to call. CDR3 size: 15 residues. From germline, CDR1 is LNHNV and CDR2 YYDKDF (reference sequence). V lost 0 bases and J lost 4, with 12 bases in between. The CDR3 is CATSREPAVGETQYF. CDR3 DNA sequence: TGTGCCACCAGCAGAGAACCGGCAGTAGGAGAGACCCAGTACTTC.